The 13 T cell receptor beta chains listed next were all sequenced from one sample in a study of blood T cells in healthy people across ages. It was with a sample-barcoded 5' primer and a J-beta primer mix that a second PCR of about 6 to 12 cycles was run. TCRdb processed the 5' RACE reads anew with MiXCR; each CDR3 protein has one entry. This table has 1.5 million to 2 million distinct CDR3 sequences, about two fifths appearing once. Sequencing used blood. These receptors all stem from a human donor in good health.

The CDR3 coding sequence is TGTGCCAGCAGTCATGAATGGAGTGAAAAACTGTTTTTT. The encoded protein is CASSHEWSEKLFF. This chain joins TRBV12-3 or TRBV12-4 and TRBJ1-4, with D uncertain. V gave up 5 bases and J gave up 7 bases, with 11 bases separating them. The CDR3 runs to 13 residues.

J is TRBJ2-5 and V is TRBV6-5, with D tentatively TRBD1 (6 bases). The end of the DNA is better explained by TRBJ2-7, so the J call may be wrong. The CDR3 spans 16 residues. The germline CDR1 and CDR2 sequences are MNHEY and SVGAGI. The CDR3 nucleotides read TGTGCCAGCAGTTACTCCGAAGGGACACTAACCTACGAGCAGTACTTC. Protein product: CASSYSEGTLTYEQYF.

This clonotype showed up just a few times. The V gene is TRBV20-1, the J gene TRBJ2-4; perhaps TRBD1 as D (6 bases). The CDR3 contains 13 residues. CDR1 DFQATT and CDR2 SNEGSKA come from the germline V gene (reference sequence). Between the trimmed V and J ends, which lost 6 bases and 13 bases, there was a span of 22 bases. CDR3: CSASTLEGGVQYF. CDR3 coding DNA: TGCAGTGCCTCAACCCTCGAAGGGGGTGTGCAGTACTTC.

This clonotype was detected only a few times. The chain has TRBV7-8 and TRBJ1-5; D gene ambiguous. The CDR3 covers 13 residues. V was shortened by 5 bases and J by 11 bases, with 16 bases between the two germline ends. The germline gives CDR1 SGHVS, CDR2 FQNEAQ. In DNA form, the CDR3 reads TGTGCCAGCAGCCTCCCCGGACCCTCAGCCCAGCATTTT. Protein sequence: CASSLPGPSAQHF.

This sequence joins TRBV9 and TRBJ1-5, with TRBD1 matching 7 bases. Per the germline V gene, CDR1 is SGDLS and CDR2 is YYNGEE. V dropped 4 bases and J dropped 4; count of bases not matched to a gene: 5. This CDR3 comprises 14 residues. DNA of the CDR3: TGTGCCAGCAGCTCACAGGGGACAAATCAGCCCCAGCATTTT. Its translation is CASSSQGTNQPQHF. The complete variable domain, with remaining parts taken from reference TRBV9 and TRBJ1-5, reads DSGVTQTPKHLITATGQRVTLRCSPRSGDLSVYWYQQSLDQGLQFLIQYYNGEERAKGNILERFSAQQFPDLHSELNLSSLELGDSALYFCASSSQGTNQPQHFGDGTRLSIL.

The rearrangement uses TRBV7-3 and TRBJ1-5; D is unresolved. Deletions cut 7 bases from V and 7 bases from J, with 2 bases between. The CDR3 consists of 9 residues. Germline values: CDR1 SGHTA, CDR2 FQGTGA. This CDR3 is CASIQPQHF. The CDR3 bases are TGTGCCAGCATCCAGCCCCAGCATTTT.

This clonotype was observed a few times. This rearrangement joins TRBV7-2 to TRBJ2-4; D gene uncertain. Judging by the DNA end, TRBJ2-7 fits better; the J call may be wrong. CDR3 length: 10 residues. Germline V CDR1 and CDR2: SGHTA, FQGNSA. DNA of the CDR3: TGTGCCAGCAGAGTTGACGAGCAGTACTTC. It is translated as CASRVDEQYF.

This clonotype was found a few times. This rearrangement joins TRBV6-5 to TRBJ2-4, with D possibly TRBD2 on 6 matching bases. This CDR3 has 14 residues. The V gene lost 6 bases and the J gene lost 13 bases, with 22 bases spanning the gap. Germline CDR1 is MNHEY and CDR2 is SVGAGI. In DNA form, the CDR3 reads TGTGCCAGCAGCCGCGGGATCCCACCCAATGAGCAGTACTTC. The encoded protein is CASSRGIPPNEQYF.

J is TRBJ2-3 and V is TRBV4-1; tentatively, D is TRBD2 (5 bases). The length of the CDR3 is 13 residues. V lost 2 bases and J lost 8, with 11 bases in between. CDR1 is MGHRA and CDR2 is YSYEKL in the germline V gene. The CDR3 loop reads CASSQNEAGTQYF. The CDR3 nucleotides are TGCGCCAGCAGCCAAAATGAGGCGGGTACGCAGTATTTT.

The chain joins TRBV7-9 to TRBJ1-5, with 7 bases fitting TRBD1. Losses at the gene ends were 5 bases for V and 8 bases for J; bases not matched to a gene: 9. The CDR3 covers 14 residues. Per germline, CDR1 SEHNR and CDR2 FQNEAQ (reference sequence). CDR3 amino acids: CASSATGFREPQHF. The CDR3 nucleotides read TGTGCCAGCAGCGCGACAGGGTTCAGAGAGCCCCAGCATTTT. Variable domain in full (rest from reference TRBV7-9 and TRBJ1-5): DTGVSQNPRHKITKRGQNVTFRCDPISEHNRLYWYRQTLGQGPEFLTYFQNEAQLEKSRLLSDRFSAERPKGSFSTLEIQRTEQGDSAMYLCASSATGFREPQHFGDGTRLSIL.

This clonotype was recorded a few times. This chain links TRBV21-1 with TRBJ2-2. TRBV21-1 is labeled a pseudogene. The CDR3 consists of 12 residues. The CDR3 loop reads CASSKSYGGLFF. CDR3 nucleotide sequence: TGTGCCAGCAGCAAATCATACGGGGGACTGTTTTTT.

V gene TRBV28 combines with J gene TRBJ2-3; D is unresolved. Looked up from germline, CDR1 is MDHEN and CDR2 is SYDVKM. CDR3 size: 13 residues. Trimming cost V 7 bases and J 4 bases, with 12 bases left between them. CDR3 region: CASTLDGADTQYF. CDR3 bases: TGTGCCAGCACCCTGGACGGAGCAGATACGCAGTATTTT.

With respect to this clonotype: A read error may be the cause here, since a much bigger clone is one base away. The gene calls are TRBV27 and TRBJ1-2; D is ambiguous. This CDR3 spans 15 amino acids. Between the trimmed V and J ends, which lost 7 bases and 4 bases, there was a span of 19 bases. CDR1 and CDR2 (germline): MNHEY, SMNVEV (reference sequence). The CDR3 reads CASKFDGDNLYGYTF. CDR3 nucleotides: TGTGCCAGCAAGTTTGATGGGGATAACCTCTATGGCTACACCTTC.